These T cell receptor beta chains were read from a single sample in a study of human T cells and chemical hapten exposure. From the RACE reads, TCRdb called clonotypes with MiXCR, one entry per CDR3 protein. The sample has about 120,000 distinct CDR3 sequences, approximately 13% seen once. The sample consisted of whole blood, taken in connection with sensitization to the hapten diphenylcyclopropenone (DPC). The receptors come from a woman in her late teens or twenties with alopecia areata. Some clones in this sample may be carry-over from other donors' samples. The CDR3 runs from the conserved cysteine through the conserved F or W. The D gene is left open where the match is weak. The listing skips clone size in some rows; elsewhere it reads once, few, many or a size class.

>NA|NA|TRBJ2-7|TRBV5-1
TGCGCCAGCAGCTTGAATGCGGATTCCTACGAGCAGTACTTC
CASSLNADSYEQYF
>TRBD2|NA|TRBJ2-2|TRBV20-1
TGCAGTGCTGCTAGCGGGGCCGACACCGGGGAGCTGTTTTTT
CSAASGADTGELFF
>NA|NA|TRBJ1-1|TRBV27
TGTGCCAGCATGGGAACCTTCGCTACTGAAGCTTTCTTT
CASMGTFATEAFF
>NA|few|TRBJ1-2|TRBV4-3
TGCGCCAGCAGCCCGACGGGGAGCCTATGGGGCTACACCTTC
CASSPTGSLWGYTF
>NA|NA|TRBJ2-5|TRBV28
TGTGCCAGCAGTTTAAGTCCAGAACAGGTTCTCCAAGAGACCCAGTACTTC
CASSLSPEQVLQETQYF
>TRBD1|few|TRBJ1-2|TRBV18
TGTGCCAGCTCACCACGCGCGGACAGGCAAAGGCTCTACACCTTC
CASSPRADRQRLYTF
>NA|many|TRBJ1-5|TRBV20-1
TGCAGTGCTAGAGCCCCGGGACGGAGGAACAATCAGCCCCAGCATTTT
CSARAPGRRNNQPQHF
>NA|many|TRBJ1-5|TRBV7-6
TGTGCCAGCAGCTTAGGTCCACCCACTAGCAATCAGCCCCAGCATTTT
CASSLGPPTSNQPQHF
>NA|few|TRBJ1-4|TRBV5-8
TGTGCCAGCAGCTTGTGGCAGGCGTGGCAGGAAAAACTGTTTTTT
CASSLWQAWQEKLFF
>NA|NA|TRBJ2-1|TRBV21-1
TGTGCCAGCAGCAATACCTTTCAGTTCTTC
CASSNTFQFF
>NA|NA|TRBJ1-4|TRBV4-1
TGCGCCAGCAGCCGGTTCGACCCGGCGGATGAAAAACTGTTTTTT
CASSRFDPADEKLFF
>NA|NA|TRBJ1-1|TRBV6-2/TRBV6-3
TGTGCCAGCAGTCCCGGCGAGAACACTGAAGCTTTCTTT
CASSPGENTEAFF
>NA|many|TRBJ1-6|TRBV11-2
TGTGCCAGCAGTCCACAGCCCAGCTCCTATAATTCACCCCTCCACTTT
CASSPQPSSYNSPLHF
>NA|few|TRBJ1-1|TRBV29-1
TGCAGCGTTGTAAGGGACTCCCCTGAAGCTTTCTTT
CSVVRDSPEAFF
>NA|NA|TRBJ2-1|TRBV12-3/TRBV12-4
TGTGCCAGCAGTTTAGGCAGGGCGGTAGCGGCATACAATAAGCAGTTCTTC
CASSLGRAVAAYNKQFF
>NA|NA|TRBJ1-3|TRBV4-3
TGCGCCAGCAGCGGGGCGGCTTGGGGAAACACCATATATTTT
CASSGAAWGNTIYF
>NA|few|TRBJ2-3|TRBV5-4
TGTGCCAGCAGCTTGGCGGGGCGGAGTAGCACAGATACGCAGTATTTT
CASSLAGRSSTDTQYF
>NA|NA|TRBJ1-5|TRBV19
TGTGCCAGTAGTATGAAGGATCAGCCCCAGCATTTT
CASSMKDQPQHF
>NA|few|TRBJ1-4|TRBV5-6
TGTGCCAGCAGCTTGGGTGGAGGGGCCCAACTGTTTTTT
CASSLGGGAQLFF
>TRBD1|many|TRBJ1-2|TRBV2
TGTGCCAGCAGTGGGGACAGGGAGGGCTACACCTTC
CASSGDREGYTF
>NA|few|TRBJ2-2|TRBV5-1
TGCGCCAGCAGCTTGGACCCCCGGGCGGGGGAGCTGTTTTTT
CASSLDPRAGELFF
>NA|NA|TRBJ2-1|TRBV15
TGTGCCACCAGCAGAGTTGGAGGCTATGGGTCCTACAATGAGCAGTTCTTC
CATSRVGGYGSYNEQFF
>NA|few|TRBJ2-5|TRBV18
TGTGCCAGCTCGGGACCGTACCAAGAGACCCAGTACTTC
CASSGPYQETQYF
>NA|many|TRBJ1-6|TRBV27
TGTGCCAGCAGTTATCAGGAAAATTCACCCCTCCACTTT
CASSYQENSPLHF
>NA|few|TRBJ1-6|TRBV6-5
TGTGCCAGCAGTTACTCGAAACCCCTGAGCTCCTATAATTCACCCCTCCACTTT
CASSYSKPLSSYNSPLHF
>NA|NA|TRBJ1-4|TRBV28
TGTGCCAGCAGTTTCCCCGGACAAGCCCAAGGTGTGTTTTTT
CASSFPGQAQGVFF
>TRBD2|many|TRBJ2-2|TRBV7-8
TGTGCCAGCAGCTATACCCGACTAGCGGGAGGCGGGGAGCTGTTTTTT
CASSYTRLAGGGELFF
>TRBD1|many|TRBJ1-2|TRBV3-1
TGTGCCAGCAGCTTCAACAGGGGGTATGGCTACACCTTC
CASSFNRGYGYTF
>TRBD2|many|TRBJ2-1|TRBV20-1
TGCAGTGCCGAACTAGCGGGGACACACAATGAGCAGTTCTTC
CSAELAGTHNEQFF
>NA|NA|TRBJ2-7|TRBV20-1
TGCAGTGCTGCCGGGACCAACTTTAGCTCCTACGAGCAGTACTTC
CSAAGTNFSSYEQYF
>NA|NA|TRBJ2-1|TRBV28
TGTGCCAGCAGCCTACCGCCTAGCTCCTACAATGAGCAGTTCTTC
CASSLPPSSYNEQFF
>NA|NA|TRBJ2-2|TRBV4-3
TGCGCCAGCAGCCACCTGGTCCGGAACACCGGGGAGCTGTTTTTT
CASSHLVRNTGELFF
>NA|NA|TRBJ2-6|TRBV7-2
TGTGCCAGCAGCTCCAACACAGGACACTACTCTGGGGCCAACGTCCTGACTTTC
CASSSNTGHYSGANVLTF
>TRBD1|NA|TRBJ1-6|TRBV27
TGTGCCAGCAGTTTTGAGGGGGCTAATTCACCCCTCCACTTT
CASSFEGANSPLHF
>NA|few|TRBJ2-7|TRBV2
TGTGCCAGCAGTGAACTTGGCACTACGCTCTCCTACGAGCAGTACTTC
CASSELGTTLSYEQYF
>NA|NA|TRBJ1-1|TRBV11-2
TGTGCCAGCGGCCAGACGTTGAACACTGAAGCTTTCTTT
CASGQTLNTEAFF
>NA|NA|TRBJ1-3|TRBV4-2
TGTGCCAGCAGCCAACGACAGACCCACTCTGGAAACACCATATATTTT
CASSQRQTHSGNTIYF
>NA|NA|TRBJ1-1|TRBV12-3/TRBV12-4
TGTGCCAGCAGATATTCAGGCAGGGGGAACACTGAAGCTTTCTTT
CASRYSGRGNTEAFF
>NA|few|TRBJ2-7|TRBV27
TGTGCCAGCAGTTCCGAGGGACCCGGAAGACCCTACGAGCAGTACTTC
CASSSEGPGRPYEQYF